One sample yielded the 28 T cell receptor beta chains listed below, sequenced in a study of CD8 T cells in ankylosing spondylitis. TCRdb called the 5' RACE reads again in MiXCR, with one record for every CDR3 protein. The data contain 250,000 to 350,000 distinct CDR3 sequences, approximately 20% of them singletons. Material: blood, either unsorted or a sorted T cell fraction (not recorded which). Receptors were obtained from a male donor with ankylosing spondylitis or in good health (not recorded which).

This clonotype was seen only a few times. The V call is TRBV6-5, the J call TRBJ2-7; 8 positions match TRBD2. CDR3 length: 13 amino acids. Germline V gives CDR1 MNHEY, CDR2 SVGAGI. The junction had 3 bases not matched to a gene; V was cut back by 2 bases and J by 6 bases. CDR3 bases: TGTGCCAGCAGTTACGGAGCGGGAGCCGAGCAGTACGTC. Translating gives CASSYGAGAEQYV.

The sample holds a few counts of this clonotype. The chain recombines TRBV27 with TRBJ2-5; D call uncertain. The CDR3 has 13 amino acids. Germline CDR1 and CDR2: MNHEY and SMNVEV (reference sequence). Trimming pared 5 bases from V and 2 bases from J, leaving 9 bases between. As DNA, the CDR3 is TGTGCCAGCAGTAACCGAATTCAAGAGACCCAGTACTTC. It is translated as CASSNRIQETQYF.

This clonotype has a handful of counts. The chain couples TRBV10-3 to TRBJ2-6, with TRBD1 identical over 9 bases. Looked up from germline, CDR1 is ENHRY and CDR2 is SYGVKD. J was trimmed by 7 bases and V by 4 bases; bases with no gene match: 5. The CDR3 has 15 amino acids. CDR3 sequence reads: CAISGMGQGANVLTF. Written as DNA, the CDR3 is TGTGCCATCAGTGGGATGGGACAGGGTGCCAACGTCCTGACTTTC.

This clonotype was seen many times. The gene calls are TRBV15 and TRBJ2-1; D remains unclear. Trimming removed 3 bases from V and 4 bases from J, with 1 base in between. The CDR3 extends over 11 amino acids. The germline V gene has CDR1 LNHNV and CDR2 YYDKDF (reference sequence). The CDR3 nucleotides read TGTGCCACCAGCAGGTACAATGAGCAGTTCTTC. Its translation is CATSRYNEQFF. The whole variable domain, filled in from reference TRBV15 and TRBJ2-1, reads DAMVIQNPRYQVTQFGKPVTLSCSQTLNHNVMYWYQQKSSQAPKLLFHYYDKDFNNEADTPDNFQSRRPNTSFCFLDIRSPGLGDTAMYLCATSRYNEQFFGPGTRLTVL.

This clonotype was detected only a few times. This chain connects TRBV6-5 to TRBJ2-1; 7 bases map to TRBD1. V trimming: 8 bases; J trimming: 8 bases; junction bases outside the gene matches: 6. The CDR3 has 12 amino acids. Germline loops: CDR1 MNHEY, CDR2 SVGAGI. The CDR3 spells CASRQGLDEQFF. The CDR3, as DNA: TGTGCCAGCCGACAGGGCTTGGATGAGCAGTTCTTC.

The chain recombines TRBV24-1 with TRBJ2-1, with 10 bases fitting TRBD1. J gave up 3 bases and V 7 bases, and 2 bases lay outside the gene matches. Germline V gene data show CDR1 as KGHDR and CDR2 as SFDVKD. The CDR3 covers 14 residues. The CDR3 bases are TGTGCCACCAGGACAGGGGGCGACTACAATGAGCAGTTCTTC. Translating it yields CATRTGGDYNEQFF.

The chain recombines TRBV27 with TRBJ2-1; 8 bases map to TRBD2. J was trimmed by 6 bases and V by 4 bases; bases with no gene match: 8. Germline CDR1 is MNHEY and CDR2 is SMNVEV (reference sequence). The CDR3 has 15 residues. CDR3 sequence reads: CASSSGTRGANEQFF. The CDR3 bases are TGTGCCAGCAGTTCCGGGACTAGGGGGGCCAATGAGCAGTTCTTC.

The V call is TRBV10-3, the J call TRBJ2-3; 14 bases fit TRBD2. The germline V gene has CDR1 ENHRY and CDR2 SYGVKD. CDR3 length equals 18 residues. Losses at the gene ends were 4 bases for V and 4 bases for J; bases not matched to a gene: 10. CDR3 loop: CAISGYLGTSGSPDTQYF. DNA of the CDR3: TGTGCCATCAGTGGCTATCTTGGGACTAGCGGGAGTCCAGATACGCAGTATTTT.

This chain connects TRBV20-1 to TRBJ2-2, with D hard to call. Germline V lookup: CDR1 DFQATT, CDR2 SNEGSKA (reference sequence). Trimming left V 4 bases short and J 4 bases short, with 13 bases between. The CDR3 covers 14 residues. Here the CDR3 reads CSATPSISTGELFF. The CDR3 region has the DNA TGCAGTGCTACCCCCTCGATATCCACCGGGGAGCTGTTTTTT.

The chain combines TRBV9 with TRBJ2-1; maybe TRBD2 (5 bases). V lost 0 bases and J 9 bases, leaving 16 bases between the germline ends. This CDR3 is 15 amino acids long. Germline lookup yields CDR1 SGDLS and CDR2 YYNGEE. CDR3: CASSVDEREFGEQFF. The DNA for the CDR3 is TGTGCCAGCAGCGTAGACGAGAGGGAATTTGGTGAGCAGTTCTTC.

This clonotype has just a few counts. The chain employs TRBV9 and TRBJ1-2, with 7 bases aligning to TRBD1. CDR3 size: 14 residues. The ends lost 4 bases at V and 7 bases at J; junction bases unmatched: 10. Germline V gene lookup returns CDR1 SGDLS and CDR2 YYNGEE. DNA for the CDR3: TGTGCCAGCAGCCCATCGGGGACAGTATCTGGCTACACCTTC. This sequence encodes CASSPSGTVSGYTF.

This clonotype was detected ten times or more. The CDR3 nucleotides read TGCGCCAGCAGCTTGGTCTCACTAGCGGACATCACAGATACGCAGTATTTT. It encodes CASSLVSLADITDTQYF. This chain joins TRBV5-1 and TRBJ2-3; 8 bases map to TRBD2. CDR3 length: 17 residues. In germline, CDR1 is SGHRS, CDR2 YFSETQ. The J segment lost 2 bases and the V segment lost 0 bases, leaving 8 bases of the junction unmatched.

DNA of the CDR3: TGTGCCAGCAGCCTCTCCCAGGGGTGGGAGGAAAAACTGTTTTTT. It translates to CASSLSQGWEEKLFF. The rearrangement joins TRBV12-3 or TRBV12-4 to TRBJ1-4; tentatively, D is TRBD1 (6 bases). This CDR3 is built from 15 residues. V was clipped by 6 bases and J by 8 bases, with 19 bases between them.

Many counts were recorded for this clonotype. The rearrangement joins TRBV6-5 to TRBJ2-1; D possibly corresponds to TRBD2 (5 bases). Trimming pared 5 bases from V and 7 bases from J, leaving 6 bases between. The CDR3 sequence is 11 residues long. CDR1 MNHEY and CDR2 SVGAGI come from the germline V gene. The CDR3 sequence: CASSEGNEQFF. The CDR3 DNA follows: TGTGCCAGCAGTGAGGGTAATGAGCAGTTCTTC.

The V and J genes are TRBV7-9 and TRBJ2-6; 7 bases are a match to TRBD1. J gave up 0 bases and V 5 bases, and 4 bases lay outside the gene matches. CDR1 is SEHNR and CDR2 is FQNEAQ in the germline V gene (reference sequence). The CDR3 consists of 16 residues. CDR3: CASSKGTASGANVLTF. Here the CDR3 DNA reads TGTGCCAGCAGCAAAGGGACAGCCTCTGGGGCCAACGTCCTGACTTTC.

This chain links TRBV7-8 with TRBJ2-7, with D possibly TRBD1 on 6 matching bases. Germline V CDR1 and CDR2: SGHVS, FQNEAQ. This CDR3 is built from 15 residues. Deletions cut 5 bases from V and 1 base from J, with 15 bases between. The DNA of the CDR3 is TGTGCCAGCAGCCGTACGAGTCAGGGGTCCTACGAGCAGTACGTC. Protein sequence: CASSRTSQGSYEQYV.

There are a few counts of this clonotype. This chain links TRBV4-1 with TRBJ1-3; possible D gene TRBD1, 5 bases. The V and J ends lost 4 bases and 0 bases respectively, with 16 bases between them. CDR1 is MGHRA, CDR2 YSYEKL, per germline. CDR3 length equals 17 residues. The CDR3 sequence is CASSLTGTVSSGNTIYF. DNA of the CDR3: TGCGCCAGCAGCCTCACCGGGACTGTCAGCTCTGGAAACACCATATATTTT.

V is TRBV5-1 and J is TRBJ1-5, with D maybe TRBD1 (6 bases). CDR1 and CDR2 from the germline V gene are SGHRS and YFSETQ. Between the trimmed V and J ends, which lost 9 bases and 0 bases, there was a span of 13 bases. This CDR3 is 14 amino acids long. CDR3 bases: TGCGCCAAGTCAGGGGCGCGTAGCAATCAGCCCCAGCATTTT. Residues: CAKSGARSNQPQHF.

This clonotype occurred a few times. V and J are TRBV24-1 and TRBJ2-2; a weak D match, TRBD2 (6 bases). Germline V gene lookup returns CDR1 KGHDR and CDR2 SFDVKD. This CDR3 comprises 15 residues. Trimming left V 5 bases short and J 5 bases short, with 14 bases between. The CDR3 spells CATSVKAGGTGELFF. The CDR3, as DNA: TGTGCCACCAGTGTAAAGGCTGGGGGGACCGGGGAGCTGTTTTTT.

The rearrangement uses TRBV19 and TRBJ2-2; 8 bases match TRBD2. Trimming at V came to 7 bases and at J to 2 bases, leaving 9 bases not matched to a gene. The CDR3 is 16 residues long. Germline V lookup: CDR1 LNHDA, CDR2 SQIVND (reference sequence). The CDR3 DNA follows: TGTGCCAGTACTCTATTCGCGGGGGGCAACACCGGGGAGCTGTTTTTT. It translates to CASTLFAGGNTGELFF. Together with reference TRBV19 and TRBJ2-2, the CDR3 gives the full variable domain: DGGITQSPKYLFRKEGQNVTLSCEQNLNHDAMYWYRQDPGQGLRLIYYSQIVNDFQKGDIAEGYSVSREKKESFPLTVTSAQKNPTAFYLCASTLFAGGNTGELFFGEGSRLTVL.

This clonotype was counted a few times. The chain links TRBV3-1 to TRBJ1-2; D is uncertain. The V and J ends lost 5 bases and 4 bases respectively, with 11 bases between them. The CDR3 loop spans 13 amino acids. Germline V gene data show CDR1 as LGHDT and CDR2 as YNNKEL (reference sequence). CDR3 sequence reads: CASSGRTRYGYTF. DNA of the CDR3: TGTGCCAGCAGCGGACGGACCCGCTATGGCTACACCTTC.

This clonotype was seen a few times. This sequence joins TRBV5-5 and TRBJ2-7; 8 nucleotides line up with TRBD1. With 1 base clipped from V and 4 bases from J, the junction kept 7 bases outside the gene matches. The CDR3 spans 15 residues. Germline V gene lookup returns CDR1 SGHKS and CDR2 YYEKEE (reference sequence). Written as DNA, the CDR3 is TGTGCCAGCAGCTTGTCGACAGGGGACTTTTACGAGCAGTACGTC. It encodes CASSLSTGDFYEQYV.

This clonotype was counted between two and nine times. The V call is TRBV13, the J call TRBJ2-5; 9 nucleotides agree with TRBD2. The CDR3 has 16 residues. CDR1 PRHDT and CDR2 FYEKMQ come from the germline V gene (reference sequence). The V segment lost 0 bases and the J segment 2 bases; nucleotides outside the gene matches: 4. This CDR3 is CASSLGIAGAQETQYF. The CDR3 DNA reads TGTGCCAGCAGCTTAGGCATAGCGGGGGCACAAGAGACCCAGTACTTC.

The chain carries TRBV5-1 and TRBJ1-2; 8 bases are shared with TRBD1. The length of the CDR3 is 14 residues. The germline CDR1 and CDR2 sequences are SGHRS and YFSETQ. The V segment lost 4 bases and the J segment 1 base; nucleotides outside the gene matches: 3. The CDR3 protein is CASSTTGDNYGYTF. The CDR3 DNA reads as TGCGCCAGCAGCACGACAGGGGATAACTATGGCTACACCTTC.

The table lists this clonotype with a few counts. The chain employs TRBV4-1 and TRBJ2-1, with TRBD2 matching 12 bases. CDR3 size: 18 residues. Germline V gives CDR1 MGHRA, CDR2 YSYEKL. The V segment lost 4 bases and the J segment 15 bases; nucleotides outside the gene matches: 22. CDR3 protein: CASSPVGADSSSGRVGFF. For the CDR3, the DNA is TGCGCCAGCAGCCCAGTAGGGGCGGACTCTTCTAGCGGGAGGGTAGGGTTCTTC.

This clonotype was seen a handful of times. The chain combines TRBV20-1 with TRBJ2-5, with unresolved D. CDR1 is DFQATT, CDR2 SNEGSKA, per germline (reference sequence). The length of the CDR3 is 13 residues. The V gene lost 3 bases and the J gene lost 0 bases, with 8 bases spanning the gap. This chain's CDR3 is CSASLLYQETQYF. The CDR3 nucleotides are TGCAGTGCTAGTTTACTGTACCAAGAGACCCAGTACTTC.

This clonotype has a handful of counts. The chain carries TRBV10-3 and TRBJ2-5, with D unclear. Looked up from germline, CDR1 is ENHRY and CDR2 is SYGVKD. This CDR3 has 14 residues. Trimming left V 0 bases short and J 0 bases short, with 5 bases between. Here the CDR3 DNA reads TGTGCCATCAGTGAGTCGGGGAACCAAGAGACCCAGTACTTC. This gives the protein CAISESGNQETQYF.

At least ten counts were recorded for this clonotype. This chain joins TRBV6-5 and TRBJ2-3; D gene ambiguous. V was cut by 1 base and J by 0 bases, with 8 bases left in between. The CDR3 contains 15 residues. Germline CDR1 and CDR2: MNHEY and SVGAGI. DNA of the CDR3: TGTGCCAGCAGTTACTTCGGAGAAAGCACAGATACGCAGTATTTT. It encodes CASSYFGESTDTQYF.